The 28 T cell receptor beta chains reported below all come from one sample, sequenced in a study of PD-1 blockade in classical Hodgkin lymphoma (TCRdb year 2020). The library was obtained by the immunoSEQ multiplex PCR assay. TCRdb provides this immuneACCESS table in a form limited to in-frame rearrangements. Some clones are lacking; in checked studies, under half of them reflect an unresolved V gene, and why the rest are absent is not known. The sample yields about 47,000 clones; approximately 80% were counted once. The ten top clones hold under 20% of the sample. The label giving this sample's time point can be read as: cycle 4 day 1 (C4D1), after more than 5 weeks of nivolumab. Every trial patient had relapsed following autologous stem cell transplantation, and prior brentuximab vedotin exposure was what differed among cohorts A, B and C. The starting material was peripheral blood mononuclear cells (PBMCs), obtained before the fourth cycle of nivolumab. These receptors came from a human donor with classical Hodgkin lymphoma.

V is TRBV7-9 and J is TRBJ1-1; 8 bases fit TRBD1. CDR3 size: 13 residues. With V trimmed by 9 bases and J by 3 bases, 6 bases remained unmatched. Germline loops: CDR1 SEHNR, CDR2 FQNEAQ (reference sequence). For the CDR3, the DNA is TGTGCCAGTGGGCAGGGGGCCCACACTGAAGCTTTCTTT. Amino acids: CASGQGAHTEAFF. Full variable domain (outside the CDR3, taken from reference TRBV7-9 and TRBJ1-1): DTGVSQNPRHKITKRGQNVTFRCDPISEHNRLYWYRQTLGQGPEFLTYFQNEAQLEKSRLLSDRFSAERPKGSFSTLEIQRTEQGDSAMYLCASGQGAHTEAFFGQGTRLTVV.

CDR3 amino acids: CASTNPGQGHEQYF. The CDR3 DNA reads TGTGCCAGCACCAACCCCGGACAGGGCCACGAGCAGTACTTC. V and J are TRBV6-5 and TRBJ2-7; 8 nucleotides match TRBD1. The V and J ends lost 7 bases and 5 bases, in that order; junction bases with no gene match: 10. The CDR3 sequence is 14 residues long. Germline CDR1 and CDR2: MNHEY and SVGAGI.

This clone was observed once. The chain links TRBV13 to TRBJ2-5, with a tentative D call TRBD2 (5 bases). The DNA end lines up better with TRBJ2-7; the J call may be wrong. The CDR3 has 14 amino acids. Germline V CDR1 and CDR2: PRHDT, FYEKMQ (reference sequence). The CDR3 reads CASRGGSDSYEQYF. The CDR3 DNA sequence: TGTGCCAGCAGGGGCGGGTCCGACTCCTACGAGCAGTACTTC.

The chain recombines TRBV9 with TRBJ2-3; D ambiguous. CDR1 and CDR2 from the germline V gene are SGDLS and YYNGEE. With 0 bases removed from V and 0 bases from J, the gap between germline ends came to 11 bases. The CDR3 is 16 residues long. The CDR3 protein is CASSVGSSISTDTQYF. CDR3 sequence (DNA): TGTGCCAGCAGCGTAGGTTCATCTATTAGCACAGATACGCAGTATTTT.

This sequence joins TRBV5-6 and TRBJ1-3; weak D call: TRBD1 (5 bases). V lost 4 bases and J lost 0, with 14 bases in between. Germline loops: CDR1 SGHDT, CDR2 YYEEEE. This CDR3 is 16 amino acids long. CDR3 loop: CASSGTGGGSGNTIYF. CDR3 sequence (DNA): TGTGCCAGCAGCGGCACGGGGGGAGGCTCTGGAAACACCATATATTTT.

This chain joins TRBV9 and TRBJ1-2, with 9 bases fitting TRBD1. Per germline, CDR1 SGDLS and CDR2 YYNGEE. The CDR3 is 14 amino acids. V was pared by 7 bases and J by 1 base, with 5 bases of the junction left unmatched. In DNA, the CDR3 is TGTGCCAGCTCAAGGACAGGGGATAACTATGGCTACACCTTC. It specifies CASSRTGDNYGYTF. The full variable domain, with the rest looked up from reference TRBV9 and TRBJ1-2, is DSGVTQTPKHLITATGQRVTLRCSPRSGDLSVYWYQQSLDQGLQFLIQYYNGEERAKGNILERFSAQQFPDLHSELNLSSLELGDSALYFCASSRTGDNYGYTFGSGTRLTVV.

CDR3: CASSLEGLSNSPLHF. CDR3 bases: TGTGCCAGCAGCTTAGAAGGTTTGAGTAATTCACCCCTCCACTTT. The chain is built from TRBV7-7 and TRBJ1-6; D not certain. V lost 1 base and J lost 6, with 10 bases in between. CDR1 and CDR2 from the germline V gene are SSHAT and FNYEAQ (reference sequence). The CDR3 length is 15 residues.

The rearrangement links TRBV11-1 to TRBJ2-3, with no clear D. Germline loops: CDR1 SGHAT, CDR2 FQDESV (reference sequence). This CDR3 is built from 14 residues. Trimming shortened V by 1 base and J by 0 bases, and 5 bases separated the two germline ends. In DNA form, the CDR3 reads TGTGCCAGCAGCTTAGACAGAAGCACAGATACGCAGTATTTT. It encodes CASSLDRSTDTQYF. Full variable domain (outside the CDR3, taken from reference TRBV11-1 and TRBJ2-3): EAEVAQSPRYKITEKSQAVAFWCDPISGHATLYWYRQILGQGPELLVQFQDESVVDDSQLPKDRFSAERLKGVDSTLKIQPAELGDSAMYLCASSLDRSTDTQYFGPGTRLTVL.

The chain links TRBV2 to TRBJ2-2; possibly TRBD1 for D (5 bases). CDR3 size: 14 residues. Germline CDR1 SNHLY, CDR2 FYNNEI. Trimming pared 8 bases from V and 1 base from J, leaving 11 bases between. The CDR3 sequence: CASQDIVNTGELFF. The CDR3 DNA sequence: TGTGCCAGCCAGGACATAGTGAACACCGGGGAGCTGTTTTTT.

This chain uses TRBV6-4 with TRBJ2-5; no clear D. This CDR3 contains 13 residues. CDR1 is MRHNA, CDR2 SNTAGT, per germline. The ends were cut back, 6 bases at V and 5 bases at J, with 13 bases in the middle. CDR3 bases: TGTGCCAGCAGCCGTACAGTCGACGAGACCCAGTACTTC. It codes for CASSRTVDETQYF.

This clone was found many times. The chain combines TRBV5-6 with TRBJ2-1; D tentatively fits TRBD1 or TRBD2 (5 bases each). The CDR3 runs to 16 residues. Looked up from germline, CDR1 is SGHDT and CDR2 is YYEEEE. The V gene lost 0 bases and the J gene lost 0 bases, with 10 bases spanning the gap. The CDR3: CASSLVAGSSYNEQFF. The CDR3 DNA sequence: TGTGCCAGCAGCTTGGTTGCAGGGAGCTCCTACAATGAGCAGTTCTTC.

The gene calls are TRBV7-2 and TRBJ2-7; D may be TRBD1 (6 bases). V was trimmed by 7 bases and J by 7 bases, leaving 14 bases between them. The CDR3 spans 12 residues. Germline lookup yields CDR1 SGHTA and CDR2 FQGNSA. The CDR3 reads CASNRDQGEQYF. In nucleotides, the CDR3 is TGTGCCAGCAACCGCGACCAGGGGGAGCAGTACTTC.

CDR3 sequence: CASSLGQVLFADTQYF. CDR3 nucleotide sequence: TGTGCCAGCAGCTTGGGTCAAGTCCTTTTCGCAGATACGCAGTATTTT. The chain employs TRBV7-2 and TRBJ2-3; D is undetermined. The CDR3 spans 16 residues. Germline CDR1 SGHTA, CDR2 FQGNSA. Trimming removed 3 bases from V and 4 bases from J, with 17 bases in between.

This clone has more than one count but fewer than ten. The J gene is TRBJ2-7, the V gene TRBV18; 7 positions match TRBD2. The CDR3 extends over 11 amino acids. Germline assignment: CDR1 KGHSH and CDR2 LQKENI. V shed 3 bases and J 7 bases; nucleotides not matched to a gene: 0. The CDR3, as DNA: TGTGCCAGCTCACCCGGGGGGGAGCAGTACTTC. It translates to CASSPGGEQYF.

The rearrangement uses TRBV11-3 and TRBJ2-5; 10 nucleotides line up with TRBD2. The tail of the sequence fits TRBJ2-7 better, so the J call may be wrong. This CDR3 spans 17 amino acids. Germline CDR1 is SGHNT and CDR2 is YENEEA. CDR3 coding DNA: TGTGCCAGCAGCTCTCGGGCACTAGCGGGGAGCTCCTACGAGCAGTACTTC. Translated, it gives CASSSRALAGSSYEQYF.

This clone was detected a few times. The J gene is TRBJ1-1, the V gene TRBV25-1; D not resolved. The V and J ends lost 5 bases and 2 bases respectively, with 9 bases between them. Germline V CDR1 and CDR2: MGHDK, SYGVNS. The CDR3 length is 13 residues. In DNA, the CDR3 is TGTGCCAGCAGTTTTAGCGTAAACACTGAAGCTTTCTTT. Amino acid sequence: CASSFSVNTEAFF. Looking up the rest from reference TRBV25-1 and TRBJ1-1 gives the full variable domain: EADIYQTPRYLVIGTGKKITLECSQTMGHDKMYWYQQDPGMELHLIHYSYGVNSTEKGDLSSESTVSRIRTEHFPLTLESARPSHTSQYLCASSFSVNTEAFFGQGTRLTVV.

The gene calls are TRBV19 and TRBJ2-1; weak D call: TRBD2 (6 bases). The V gene lost 0 bases and the J gene lost 3 bases, with 12 bases spanning the gap. The CDR3 runs to 16 residues. Germline V CDR1 and CDR2: LNHDA, SQIVND (reference sequence). The chain's CDR3 is CASSIDRRGLYNEQFF. The CDR3 DNA reads TGTGCCAGTAGTATAGATCGAAGGGGACTCTACAATGAGCAGTTCTTC.

This clone was seen many times. The rearrangement uses TRBV11-2 and TRBJ2-1, with 10 bases fitting TRBD2. The CDR3 has 18 residues. Germline-derived CDR1 and CDR2 are SGHAT and FQNNGV. After removal of 3 bases from V and 4 bases from J, the junction contained 12 bases not matched to a gene. CDR3 DNA sequence: TGTGCCAGCAGCTTTCCCGCTAGCGGGGGAAGGGGGTACAATGAGCAGTTCTTC. This gives the protein CASSFPASGGRGYNEQFF.

The chain carries TRBV9 and TRBJ2-2, with D perhaps matching TRBD1 (5 bases). Germline CDR1 reads SGDLS; CDR2 reads YYNGEE. The germline V and J ends were trimmed by 0 bases and 1 base, with 13 bases remaining between them. The CDR3 covers 17 residues. The CDR3 loop is CASSVVENRGNTGELFF. Written as DNA, the CDR3 is TGTGCCAGCAGCGTAGTTGAGAATAGGGGGAACACCGGGGAGCTGTTTTTT.

The genes are TRBV4-2 and TRBJ2-3; no clear D. Germline V lookup: CDR1 LGHNA, CDR2 YNFKEQ. Deletions cut 0 bases from V and 4 bases from J, with 11 bases between. The CDR3 has 15 residues. CDR3 region: CASSQERAVSDTQYF. The CDR3 DNA reads as TGTGCCAGCAGCCAAGAAAGAGCAGTTTCAGATACGCAGTATTTT.

CDR3 sequence: CSFRRGGPNEKLFF. The CDR3 nucleotides are TGCAGCTTTCGTCGGGGGGGGCCTAATGAAAAACTGTTTTTT. The chain couples TRBV29-1 to TRBJ1-4; weak D call: TRBD1 (6 bases). V was cut by 8 bases and J by 3 bases, with 16 bases left in between. The germline gives CDR1 SQVTM, CDR2 ANQGSEA. The CDR3 totals 14 residues.

The gene calls are TRBV28 and TRBJ2-1; no definite D call. Germline V gives CDR1 MDHEN, CDR2 SYDVKM. V was shortened by 3 bases and J by 7 bases, with 13 bases between the two germline ends. The CDR3 is 14 amino acids. CDR3 nucleotides: TGTGCCAGCAGTTTCGCACGCATGGTAAATGAGCAGTTCTTC. Translating gives CASSFARMVNEQFF. The full variable domain, its missing parts supplied by reference TRBV28 and TRBJ2-1, is DVKVTQSSRYLVKRTGEKVFLECVQDMDHENMFWYRQDPGLGLRLIYFSYDVKMKEKGDIPEGYSVSREKKERFSLILESASTNQTSMYLCASSFARMVNEQFFGPGTRLTVL.

V gene TRBV10-3 combines with J gene TRBJ2-3; D remains ambiguous. Trimming removed 8 bases at V and 3 bases at J, with 6 bases between. The CDR3 has 11 residues. Germline V lookup: CDR1 ENHRY, CDR2 SYGVKD. CDR3: CAILITDTQYF. The CDR3 coding sequence is TGTGCCATCCTGATTACAGATACGCAGTATTTT.

V usage is TRBV25-1 and J usage is TRBJ2-7; either TRBD1 or TRBD2 may supply D (6 bases each). The germline gives CDR1 MGHDK, CDR2 SYGVNS. There are 17 residues in the CDR3. V was trimmed by 1 base and J by 6 bases, leaving 22 bases between them. CDR3 loop: CASSESSGATTGCEQYF. CDR3 DNA sequence: TGTGCCAGCAGTGAATCTTCGGGGGCTACAACCGGGTGCGAGCAGTACTTC.

The chain combines TRBV7-9 with TRBJ2-3; D call uncertain. The V end lost 0 bases, the J end lost 0 bases, and 7 bases lay between the germline ends. In germline, CDR1 is SEHNR, CDR2 FQNEAQ (reference sequence). This CDR3 spans 15 amino acids. The CDR3 loop reads CASSLAGRSTDTQYF. In nucleotides, the CDR3 is TGTGCCAGCAGCTTAGCAGGGCGGAGCACAGATACGCAGTATTTT.

The chain recombines TRBV2 with TRBJ2-7; TRBD1 matches 9 bases. Germline V lookup: CDR1 SNHLY, CDR2 FYNNEI. CDR3 length: 16 amino acids. Germline trimming cut 5 bases from V and 2 bases from J; bases unmatched to any gene: 10. This CDR3 reads CASSPGTGLGAYEQYF. The DNA for the CDR3 is TGTGCCAGCAGTCCCGGGACAGGGCTGGGGGCCTACGAGCAGTACTTC.

This rearrangement joins TRBV28 to TRBJ2-7; 8 bases agree with TRBD1. The V gene's germline CDR1 is MDHEN and CDR2 SYDVKM. The V and J ends lost 3 bases and 1 base, in that order; junction bases with no gene match: 5. This CDR3 spans 15 amino acids. The CDR3 nucleotides are TGTGCCAGCAGTTTGTGGGGACAGGTTTCCTACGAGCAGTACTTC. Translation: CASSLWGQVSYEQYF.

The genes are TRBV12-5 and TRBJ1-1; D is uncertain. Trimming removed 1 base at V and 0 bases at J, with 12 bases between. There are 16 residues in the CDR3. Germline CDR1 is LGHNT and CDR2 is FRNRAP. CDR3 residues: CASGLDRGNLNTEAFF. The CDR3 DNA reads TGTGCTAGTGGTTTGGACCGTGGCAACTTGAACACTGAAGCTTTCTTT. Filled out from reference TRBV12-5 and TRBJ1-1, the complete variable domain reads DARVTQTPRHKVTEMGQEVTMRCQPILGHNTVFWYRQTMMQGLELLAYFRNRAPLDDSGMPKDRFSAEMPDATLATLKIQPSEPRDSAVYFCASGLDRGNLNTEAFFGQGTRLTVV.